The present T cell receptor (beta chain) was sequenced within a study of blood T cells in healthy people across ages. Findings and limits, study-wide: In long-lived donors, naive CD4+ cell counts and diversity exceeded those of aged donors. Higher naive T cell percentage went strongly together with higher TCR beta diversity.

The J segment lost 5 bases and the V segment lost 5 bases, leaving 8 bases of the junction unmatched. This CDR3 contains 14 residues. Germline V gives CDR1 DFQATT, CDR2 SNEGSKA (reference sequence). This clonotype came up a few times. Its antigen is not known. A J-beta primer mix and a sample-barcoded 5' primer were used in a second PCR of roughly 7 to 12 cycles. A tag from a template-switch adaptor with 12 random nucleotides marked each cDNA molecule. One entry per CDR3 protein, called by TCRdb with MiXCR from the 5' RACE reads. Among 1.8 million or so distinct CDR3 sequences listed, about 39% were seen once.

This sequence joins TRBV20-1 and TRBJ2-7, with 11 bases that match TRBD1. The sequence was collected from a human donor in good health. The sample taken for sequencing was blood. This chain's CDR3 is CSAPPGQGVDEQYF. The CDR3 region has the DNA TGCAGTGCTCCTCCGGGACAGGGGGTCGACGAGCAGTACTTC.